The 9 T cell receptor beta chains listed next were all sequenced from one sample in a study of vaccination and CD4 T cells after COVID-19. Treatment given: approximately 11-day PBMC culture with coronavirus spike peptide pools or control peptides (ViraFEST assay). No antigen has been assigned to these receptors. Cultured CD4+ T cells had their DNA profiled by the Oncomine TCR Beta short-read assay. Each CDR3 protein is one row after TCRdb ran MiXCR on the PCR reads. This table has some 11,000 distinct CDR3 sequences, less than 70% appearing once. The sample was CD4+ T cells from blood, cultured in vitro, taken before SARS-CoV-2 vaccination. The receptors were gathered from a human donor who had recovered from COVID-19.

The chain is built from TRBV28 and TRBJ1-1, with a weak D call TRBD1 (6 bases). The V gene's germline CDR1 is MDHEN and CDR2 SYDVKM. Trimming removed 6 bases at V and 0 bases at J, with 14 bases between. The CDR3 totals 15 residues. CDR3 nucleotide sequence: TGTGCCAGCAGAAAGGACAGTTTATTGAACACTGAAGCTTTCTTT. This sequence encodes CASRKDSLLNTEAFF.

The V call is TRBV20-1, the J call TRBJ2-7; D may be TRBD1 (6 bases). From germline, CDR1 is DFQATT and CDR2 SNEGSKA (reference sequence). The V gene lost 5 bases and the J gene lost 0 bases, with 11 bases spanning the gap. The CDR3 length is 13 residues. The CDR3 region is CSAPDRSSYEQYF. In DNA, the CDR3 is TGCAGTGCTCCTGACAGGTCCTCCTACGAGCAGTACTTC.

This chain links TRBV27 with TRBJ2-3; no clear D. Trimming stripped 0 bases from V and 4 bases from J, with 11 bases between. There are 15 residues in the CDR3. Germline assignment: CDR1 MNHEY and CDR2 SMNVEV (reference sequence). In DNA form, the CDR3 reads TGTGCCAGCAGTTTATCGCCGGACCGGGCAGATACGCAGTATTTT. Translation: CASSLSPDRADTQYF.

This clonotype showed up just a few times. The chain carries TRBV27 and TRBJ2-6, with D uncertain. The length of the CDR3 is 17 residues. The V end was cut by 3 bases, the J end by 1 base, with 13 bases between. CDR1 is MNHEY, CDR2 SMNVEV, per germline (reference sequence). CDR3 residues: CASSFRSHSSGANVLTF. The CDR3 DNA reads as TGTGCCAGCAGTTTCAGGTCCCATAGTTCTGGGGCCAACGTCCTGACTTTC.

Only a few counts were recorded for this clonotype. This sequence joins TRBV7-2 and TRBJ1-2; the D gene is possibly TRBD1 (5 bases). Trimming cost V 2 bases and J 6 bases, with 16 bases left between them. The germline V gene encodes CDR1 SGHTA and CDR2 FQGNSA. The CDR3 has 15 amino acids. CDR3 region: CASSLMPGLGDGYTF. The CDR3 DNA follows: TGTGCCAGCAGCTTAATGCCAGGTTTAGGGGATGGCTACACCTTC. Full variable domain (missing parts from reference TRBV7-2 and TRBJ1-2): GAGVSQSPSNKVTEKGKDVELRCDPISGHTALYWYRQSLGQGLEFLIYFQGNSAPDKSGLPSDRFSAERTGGSVSTLTIQRTQQEDSAVYLCASSLMPGLGDGYTFGSGTRLTVV.

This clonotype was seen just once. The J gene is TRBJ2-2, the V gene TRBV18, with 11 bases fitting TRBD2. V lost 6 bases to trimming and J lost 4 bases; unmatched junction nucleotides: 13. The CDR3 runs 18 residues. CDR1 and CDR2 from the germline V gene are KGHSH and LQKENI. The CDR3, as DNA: TGTGCCAGCTCCCAGGGACTAGCGGCAAATCCGGGCACCGGGGAGCTGTTTTTT. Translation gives CASSQGLAANPGTGELFF.

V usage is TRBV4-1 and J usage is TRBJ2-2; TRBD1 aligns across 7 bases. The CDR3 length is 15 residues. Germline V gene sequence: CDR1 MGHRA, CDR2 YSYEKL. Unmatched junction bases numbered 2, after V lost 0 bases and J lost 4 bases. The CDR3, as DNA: TGCGCCAGCAGCCAAGAGGACAGGAGCACCGGGGAGCTGTTTTTT. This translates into CASSQEDRSTGELFF.

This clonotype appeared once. The CDR3 protein is CASSEGGYNEQFF. Written as DNA, the CDR3 is TGTGCCAGCAGTGAAGGCGGTTACAATGAGCAGTTCTTC. The chain joins TRBV2 to TRBJ2-1, with D uncertain. Germline CDR1 SNHLY, CDR2 FYNNEI. This CDR3 spans 13 amino acids. V was shortened by 1 base and J by 4 bases, with 5 bases between the two germline ends. Combining the CDR3 with reference TRBV2 and TRBJ2-1 gives the whole variable domain EPEVTQTPSHQVTQMGQEVILRCVPISNHLYFYWYRQILGQKVEFLVSFYNNEISEKSEIFDDQFSVERPDGSNFTLKIRSTKLEDSAMYFCASSEGGYNEQFFGPGTRLTVL.

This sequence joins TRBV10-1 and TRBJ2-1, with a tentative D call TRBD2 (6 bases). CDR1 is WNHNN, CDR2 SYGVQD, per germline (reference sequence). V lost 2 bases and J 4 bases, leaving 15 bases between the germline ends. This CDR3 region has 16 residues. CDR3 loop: CASSEKKIAAYNEQFF. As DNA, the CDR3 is TGCGCCAGCAGTGAGAAGAAAATAGCGGCTTACAATGAGCAGTTCTTC.